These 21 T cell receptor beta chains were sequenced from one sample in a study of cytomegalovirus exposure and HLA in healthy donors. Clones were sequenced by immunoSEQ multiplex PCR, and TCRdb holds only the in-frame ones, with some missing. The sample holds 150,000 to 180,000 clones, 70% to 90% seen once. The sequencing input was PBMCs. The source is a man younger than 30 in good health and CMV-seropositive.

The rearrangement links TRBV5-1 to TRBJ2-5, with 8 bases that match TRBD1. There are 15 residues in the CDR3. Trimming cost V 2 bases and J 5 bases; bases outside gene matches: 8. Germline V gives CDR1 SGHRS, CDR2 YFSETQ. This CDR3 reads CASSLQGVIAETQYF. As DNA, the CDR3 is TGCGCCAGCAGCTTACAGGGGGTCATTGCGGAGACCCAGTACTTC.

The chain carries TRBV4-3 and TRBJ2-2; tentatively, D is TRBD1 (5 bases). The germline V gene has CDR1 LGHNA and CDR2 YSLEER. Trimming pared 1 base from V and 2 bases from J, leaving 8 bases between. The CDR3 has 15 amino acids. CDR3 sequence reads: CASSQGRVNTGELFF. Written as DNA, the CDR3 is TGCGCCAGCAGCCAAGGCAGGGTAAACACCGGGGAGCTGTTTTTT.

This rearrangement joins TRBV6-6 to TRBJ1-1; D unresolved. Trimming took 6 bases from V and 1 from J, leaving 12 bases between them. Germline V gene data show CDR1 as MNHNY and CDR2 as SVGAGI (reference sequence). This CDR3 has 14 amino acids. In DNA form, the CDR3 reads TGTGCCAGCAGCCTACTGACGGGGAACACTGAAGCTTTCTTT. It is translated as CASSLLTGNTEAFF.

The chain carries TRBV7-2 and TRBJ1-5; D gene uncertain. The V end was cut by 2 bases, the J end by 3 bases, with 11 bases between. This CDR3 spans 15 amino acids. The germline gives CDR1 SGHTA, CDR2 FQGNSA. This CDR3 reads CASSLQEGYNQPQHF. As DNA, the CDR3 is TGTGCCAGCAGCTTACAGGAAGGATACAATCAGCCCCAGCATTTT.

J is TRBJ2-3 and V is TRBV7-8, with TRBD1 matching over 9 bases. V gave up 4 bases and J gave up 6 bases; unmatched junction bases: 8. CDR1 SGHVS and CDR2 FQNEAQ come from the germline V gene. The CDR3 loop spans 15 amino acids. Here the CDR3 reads CASSSSGQGRDTQYF. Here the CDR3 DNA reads TGTGCCAGCAGCTCCTCGGGACAGGGTAGGGATACGCAGTATTTT.

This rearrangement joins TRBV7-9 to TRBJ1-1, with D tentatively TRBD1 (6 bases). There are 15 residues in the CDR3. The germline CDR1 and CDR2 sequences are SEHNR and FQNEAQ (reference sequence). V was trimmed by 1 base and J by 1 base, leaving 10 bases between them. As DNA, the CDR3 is TGTGCCAGCAGCTTAGTCGGCAGGGGGAACACTGAAGCTTTCTTT. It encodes CASSLVGRGNTEAFF.

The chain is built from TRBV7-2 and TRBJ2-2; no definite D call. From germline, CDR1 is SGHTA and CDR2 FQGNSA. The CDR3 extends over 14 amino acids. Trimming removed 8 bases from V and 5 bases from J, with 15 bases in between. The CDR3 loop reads CASRSSVGTGELFF. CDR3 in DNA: TGTGCCAGCCGGAGTAGTGTAGGTACCGGGGAGCTGTTTTTT. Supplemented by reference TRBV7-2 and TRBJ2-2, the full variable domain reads GAGVSQSPSNKVTEKGKDVELRCDPISGHTALYWYRQSLGQGLEFLIYFQGNSAPDKSGLPSDRFSAERTGGSVSTLTIQRTQQEDSAVYLCASRSSVGTGELFFGEGSRLTVL.

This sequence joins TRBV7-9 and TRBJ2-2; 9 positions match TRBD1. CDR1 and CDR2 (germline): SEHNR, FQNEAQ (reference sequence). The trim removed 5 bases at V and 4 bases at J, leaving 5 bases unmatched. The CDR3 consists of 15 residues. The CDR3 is CASSVTGGGTGELFF. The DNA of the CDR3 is TGTGCCAGCAGCGTAACAGGGGGCGGCACCGGGGAGCTGTTTTTT.

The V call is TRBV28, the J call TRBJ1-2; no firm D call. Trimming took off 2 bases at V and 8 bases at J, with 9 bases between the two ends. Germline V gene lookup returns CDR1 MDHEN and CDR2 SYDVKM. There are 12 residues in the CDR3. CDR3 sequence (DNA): TGTGCCAGCAGTTTAAAGTCGCAGGGCTACACCTTC. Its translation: CASSLKSQGYTF.

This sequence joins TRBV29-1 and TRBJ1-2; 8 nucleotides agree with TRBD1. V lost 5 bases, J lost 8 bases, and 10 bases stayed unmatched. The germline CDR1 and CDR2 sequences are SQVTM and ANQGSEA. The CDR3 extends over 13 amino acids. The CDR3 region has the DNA TGCAGCGTTTTCGGACAGGGTGGGGACGGCTACACCTTC. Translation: CSVFGQGGDGYTF.

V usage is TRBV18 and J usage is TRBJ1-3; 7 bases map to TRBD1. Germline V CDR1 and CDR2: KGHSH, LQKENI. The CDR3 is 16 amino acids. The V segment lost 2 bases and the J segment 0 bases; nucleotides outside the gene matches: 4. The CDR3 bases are TGTGCCAGCTCACCAGGGACAGTGGACTCTGGAAACACCATATATTTT. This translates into CASSPGTVDSGNTIYF.

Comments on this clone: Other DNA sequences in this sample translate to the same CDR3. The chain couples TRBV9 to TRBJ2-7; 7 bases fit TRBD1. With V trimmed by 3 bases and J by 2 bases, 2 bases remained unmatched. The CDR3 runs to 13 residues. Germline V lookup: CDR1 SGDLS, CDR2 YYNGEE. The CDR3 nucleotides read TGTGCCAGCAGCGCCCAGGGGGCCTACGAGCAGTACTTC. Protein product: CASSAQGAYEQYF.

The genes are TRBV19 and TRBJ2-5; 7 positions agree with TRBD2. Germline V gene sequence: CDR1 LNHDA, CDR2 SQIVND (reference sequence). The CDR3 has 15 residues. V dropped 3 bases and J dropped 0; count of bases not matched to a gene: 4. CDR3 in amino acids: CASSIGAGYQETQYF. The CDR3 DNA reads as TGTGCCAGTAGTATTGGAGCGGGGTACCAAGAGACCCAGTACTTC.

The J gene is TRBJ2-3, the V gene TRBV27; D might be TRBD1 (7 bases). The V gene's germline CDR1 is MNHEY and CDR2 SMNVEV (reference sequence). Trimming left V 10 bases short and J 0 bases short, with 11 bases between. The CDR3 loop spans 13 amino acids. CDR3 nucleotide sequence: TGTGCCACGCGGGACAGTAGCACAGATACGCAGTATTTT. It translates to CATRDSSTDTQYF.

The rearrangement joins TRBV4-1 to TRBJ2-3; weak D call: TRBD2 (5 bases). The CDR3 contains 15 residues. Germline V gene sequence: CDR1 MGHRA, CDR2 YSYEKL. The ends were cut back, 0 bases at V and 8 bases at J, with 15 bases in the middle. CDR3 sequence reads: CASSQEGILGSTQYF. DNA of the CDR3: TGCGCCAGCAGCCAAGAGGGTATACTAGGAAGTACGCAGTATTTT.

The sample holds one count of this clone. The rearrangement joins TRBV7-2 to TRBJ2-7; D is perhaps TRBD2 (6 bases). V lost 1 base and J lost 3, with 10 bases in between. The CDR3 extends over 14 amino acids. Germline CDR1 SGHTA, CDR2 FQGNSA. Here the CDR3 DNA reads TGTGCCAGCAGCTTAGGGGCGGGGAACTACGAGCAGTACTTC. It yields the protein CASSLGAGNYEQYF.

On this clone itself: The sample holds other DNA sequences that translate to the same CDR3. The CDR3 bases are TGCAGTGCTGGCAGGGCCGGGGAGCTGTTTTTT. Protein product: CSAGRAGELFF. The V and J genes are TRBV20-1 and TRBJ2-2, with TRBD1 as a possible D gene (5 bases). Germline V lookup: CDR1 DFQATT, CDR2 SNEGSKA (reference sequence). The CDR3 length is 11 residues. V dropped 5 bases and J dropped 6 bases, with 7 bases sitting between them.

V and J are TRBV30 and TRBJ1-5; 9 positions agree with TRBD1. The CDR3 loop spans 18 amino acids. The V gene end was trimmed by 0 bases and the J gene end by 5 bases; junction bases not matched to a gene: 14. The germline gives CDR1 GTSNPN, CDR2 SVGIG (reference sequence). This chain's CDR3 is CAWSVPLRTGALDQPQHF. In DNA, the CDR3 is TGTGCCTGGAGTGTACCACTCCGGACAGGGGCCCTCGATCAGCCCCAGCATTTT.

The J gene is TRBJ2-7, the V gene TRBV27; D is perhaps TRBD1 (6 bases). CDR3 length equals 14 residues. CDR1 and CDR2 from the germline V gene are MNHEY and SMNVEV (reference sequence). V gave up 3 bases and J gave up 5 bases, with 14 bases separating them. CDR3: CASSFQPTGNEQYF. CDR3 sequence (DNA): TGTGCCAGCAGTTTTCAGCCTACAGGGAACGAGCAGTACTTC.

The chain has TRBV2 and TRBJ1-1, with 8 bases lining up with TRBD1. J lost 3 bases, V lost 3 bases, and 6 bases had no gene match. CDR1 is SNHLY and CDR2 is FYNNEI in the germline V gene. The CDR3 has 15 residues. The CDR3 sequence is CASSDVTGEDTEAFF. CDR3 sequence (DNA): TGTGCCAGCAGTGACGTGACAGGGGAGGACACTGAAGCTTTCTTT.

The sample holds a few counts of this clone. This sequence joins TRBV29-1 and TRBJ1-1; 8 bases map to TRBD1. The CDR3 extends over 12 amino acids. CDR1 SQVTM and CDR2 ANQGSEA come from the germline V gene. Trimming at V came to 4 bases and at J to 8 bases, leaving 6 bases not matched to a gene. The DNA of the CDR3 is TGCAGCGTTGCCGGACAGGGAAACGAAGCTTTCTTT. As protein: CSVAGQGNEAFF.